Shown below are 9 T cell receptor beta chains from a single sample sequenced in a study of technical replicates of blood from a few donors. The protocol was immunoSEQ multiplex PCR, while the TCRdb copy is restricted to in-frame clones and leaves out a portion. The profile covers about 73,000 clones, with 93% appearing a single time and roughly 0.25% taken by the ten largest. What was sequenced was T cells isolated from PBMCs. The receptors derive from a human donor in good health.

The J gene is TRBJ2-3, the V gene TRBV5-5; 14 bases agree with TRBD2. Germline loops: CDR1 SGHKS, CDR2 YYEKEE (reference sequence). J was trimmed by 6 bases and V by 3 bases; bases with no gene match: 6. This CDR3 spans 16 amino acids. This chain's CDR3 is CASSSGLAGGTDTQYF. The CDR3 DNA sequence: TGTGCCAGCAGCTCAGGACTAGCGGGGGGTACGGATACGCAGTATTTT. Using reference TRBV5-5 and TRBJ2-3 for the parts outside the CDR3, the full variable domain is DAGVTQSPTHLIKTRGQQVTLRCSPISGHKSVSWYQQVLGQGPQFIFQYYEKEERGRGNFPDRFSARQFPNYSSELNVNALLLGDSALYLCASSSGLAGGTDTQYFGPGTRLTVL.

The V call is TRBV7-9, the J call TRBJ2-3; D perhaps matches TRBD2 (6 bases). Germline V gene data show CDR1 as SEHNR and CDR2 as FQNEAQ (reference sequence). This CDR3 is built from 14 residues. Trimming took 1 base from V and 6 from J, leaving 11 bases between them. CDR3 region: CASSLVGGQDTQYF. The DNA for the CDR3 is TGTGCCAGCAGCTTAGTCGGGGGTCAGGATACGCAGTATTTT.

The chain carries TRBV7-2 and TRBJ2-1; 12 positions agree with TRBD2. CDR3 length: 17 amino acids. V trimming: 2 bases; J trimming: 9 bases; junction bases outside the gene matches: 11. Germline-derived CDR1 and CDR2 are SGHTA and FQGNSA. CDR3 protein: CASSLSLGLAGGREQFF. The CDR3 DNA follows: TGTGCCAGCAGCTTATCCCTGGGACTAGCGGGCGGTCGTGAGCAGTTCTTC. Full variable domain (remainder filled in from reference TRBV7-2 and TRBJ2-1): GAGVSQSPSNKVTEKGKDVELRCDPISGHTALYWYRQSLGQGLEFLIYFQGNSAPDKSGLPSDRFSAERTGGSVSTLTIQRTQQEDSAVYLCASSLSLGLAGGREQFFGPGTRLTVL.

V usage is TRBV7-9 and J usage is TRBJ1-2, with a tentative D call TRBD1 (6 bases). Per the germline V gene, CDR1 is SEHNR and CDR2 is FQNEAQ (reference sequence). The V end lost 1 base, the J end lost 7 bases, and 13 bases lay between the germline ends. The CDR3 has 14 residues. CDR3 DNA sequence: TGTGCCAGCAGCTTAGGGGGCAGGGGTACTGGCTACACCTTC. Its translation: CASSLGGRGTGYTF. Full variable domain (rest looked up from reference TRBV7-9 and TRBJ1-2): DTGVSQNPRHKITKRGQNVTFRCDPISEHNRLYWYRQTLGQGPEFLTYFQNEAQLEKSRLLSDRFSAERPKGSFSTLEIQRTEQGDSAMYLCASSLGGRGTGYTFGSGTRLTVV.

The V and J genes are TRBV19 and TRBJ2-7; 9 bases agree with TRBD1. This CDR3 has 14 residues. Germline-derived CDR1 and CDR2 are LNHDA and SQIVND (reference sequence). V lost 6 bases and J lost 2; bases outside the gene matches: 5. CDR3 nucleotide sequence: TGTGCCAGTAGGGCCGGGACAGGGCCCTACGAGCAGTACTTC. It codes for CASRAGTGPYEQYF.

This chain uses TRBV5-4 with TRBJ2-1; TRBD2 agrees at 14 bases. Germline CDR1 reads SGHNT; CDR2 reads YYREEE (reference sequence). The length of the CDR3 is 17 residues. The trim removed 4 bases at V and 7 bases at J, leaving 10 bases unmatched. In DNA form, the CDR3 reads TGTGCCAGCAGCAGAGGGACTAGCGGGGGAATAAGGAATGAGCAGTTCTTC. Translating it yields CASSRGTSGGIRNEQFF. The full variable domain, completed using reference TRBV5-4 and TRBJ2-1, is ETGVTQSPTHLIKTRGQQVTLRCSSQSGHNTVSWYQQALGQGPQFIFQYYREEENGRGNFPPRFSGLQFPNYSSELNVNALELDDSALYLCASSRGTSGGIRNEQFFGPGTRLTVL.

The chain has TRBV25-1 and TRBJ2-5; TRBD2 agrees at 9 bases. The V gene end was trimmed by 5 bases and the J gene end by 4 bases; junction bases not matched to a gene: 8. This CDR3 contains 15 residues. The germline gives CDR1 MGHDK, CDR2 SYGVNS. CDR3 sequence (DNA): TGTGCCAGCAGTCACCTTAAAGCGGGAGGAGAGACCCAGTACTTC. This gives the protein CASSHLKAGGETQYF.

This clone appeared a single time. The V call is TRBV5-1, the J call TRBJ2-7, with 10 bases lining up with TRBD1. V shed 4 bases, J shed 3 bases, and the junction held 16 bases outside the gene matches. CDR1 and CDR2 (germline): SGHRS, YFSETQ. CDR3 size: 18 residues. The CDR3 loop reads CASSPTGGKDGGFYEQYF. The CDR3, as DNA: TGCGCCAGCAGCCCGACAGGGGGCAAAGATGGCGGTTTCTACGAGCAGTACTTC.

This chain connects TRBV4-1 to TRBJ2-7, with 7 nucleotides matching TRBD2. The CDR3 length is 15 residues. CDR1 is MGHRA and CDR2 is YSYEKL in the germline V gene. The trim removed 0 bases at V and 0 bases at J, leaving 2 bases unmatched. This CDR3 is CASSQDGGDSYEQYF. The DNA of the CDR3 is TGCGCCAGCAGCCAAGATGGGGGGGACTCCTACGAGCAGTACTTC.